The next 20 T cell receptor beta chains were all read from a single sample in a study of CD8+ T cells in alopecia areata. Extraction of RNA preceded its reverse transcription into cDNA, which served as the sequencing template. Clones were sequenced by immunoSEQ multiplex PCR, and TCRdb holds only the in-frame ones, with some missing. The sample holds approximately 59,000 clones, 40% to 50% seen once. Material: CD8+ T cells sorted from blood, obtained at week 0. These receptor sequences come from a human donor with alopecia areata.

This clone has a count of ten or more. The rearrangement links TRBV4-1 to TRBJ1-1; 12 bases align to TRBD1. V trimming: 2 bases; J trimming: 7 bases; junction bases outside the gene matches: 11. Germline V CDR1 and CDR2: MGHRA, YSYEKL. This CDR3 has 17 residues. The CDR3 spells CASSQPNPGQGAVEAFF. The CDR3 coding sequence is TGCGCCAGCAGCCAACCTAACCCGGGACAGGGGGCGGTTGAAGCTTTCTTT.

This clone came up many times. This chain uses TRBV7-9 with TRBJ2-5; 11 bases fit TRBD2. Germline values: CDR1 SEHNR, CDR2 FQNEAQ (reference sequence). Germline trimming cut 5 bases from V and 5 bases from J; bases unmatched to any gene: 16. This CDR3 is built from 18 residues. For the CDR3, the DNA is TGTGCCAGCAGCGGTACTACGAGGAGACTAGCGGGATTGGAGACCCAGTACTTC. Its protein product is CASSGTTRRLAGLETQYF.

The chain is built from TRBV7-9 and TRBJ2-1, with D hard to call. Germline V CDR1 and CDR2: SEHNR, FQNEAQ (reference sequence). The V gene lost 4 bases and the J gene lost 0 bases, with 4 bases spanning the gap. This CDR3 is built from 13 residues. The CDR3 nucleotides read TGTGCCAGCAGCTCAAGCTCCTACAATGAGCAGTTCTTC. The encoded protein is CASSSSSYNEQFF.

In the case of this clone: Other DNA sequences in this specimen translate into the identical CDR3. In nucleotides, the CDR3 is TGTGCCAGCAGCTTAGACGGAACCTACGAGCAGTACTTC. This codes for CASSLDGTYEQYF. The chain couples TRBV7-9 to TRBJ2-7; unclear D gene. The germline V and J ends were trimmed by 1 base and 2 bases, with 6 bases remaining between them. The CDR3 consists of 13 residues. The V gene's germline CDR1 is SEHNR and CDR2 FQNEAQ (reference sequence).

V usage is TRBV13 and J usage is TRBJ2-5; 8 nucleotides match TRBD2. CDR3 size: 14 residues. Trimming cost V 5 bases and J 5 bases; bases outside gene matches: 7. CDR1 is PRHDT and CDR2 is FYEKMQ in the germline V gene (reference sequence). Here the CDR3 DNA reads TGTGCCAGCAGCCTCCCCGAGCGGGGGGAGACCCAGTACTTC. Protein product: CASSLPERGETQYF.

The rearrangement joins TRBV27 to TRBJ2-5; D is possibly TRBD1 (6 bases). The CDR3 covers 14 residues. Germline assignment: CDR1 MNHEY and CDR2 SMNVEV (reference sequence). Trimming left V 5 bases short and J 1 base short, with 11 bases between. CDR3 bases: TGTGCCAGCAGTCCTGGACAGTTCCAAGAGACCCAGTACTTC. As protein: CASSPGQFQETQYF.

The chain carries TRBV18 and TRBJ2-3; 13 nucleotides align to TRBD2. The CDR3 totals 17 residues. The V and J ends lost 2 bases and 4 bases, in that order; junction bases with no gene match: 6. CDR1 and CDR2 (germline): KGHSH, LQKENI. The CDR3 reads CASSPWTSGSLSDTQYF. CDR3 nucleotide sequence: TGTGCCAGCTCACCATGGACTAGCGGGAGCCTCTCAGATACGCAGTATTTT.

The J gene is TRBJ1-2, the V gene TRBV29-1; tentative D call: TRBD1 (6 bases). Germline V gene lookup returns CDR1 SQVTM and CDR2 ANQGSEA. V was trimmed by 4 bases and J by 3 bases, leaving 12 bases between them. CDR3 length equals 13 residues. CDR3 protein: CSVALEGDYGYTF. DNA of the CDR3: TGCAGCGTTGCTCTTGAGGGGGACTATGGCTACACCTTC.

This rearrangement joins TRBV29-1 to TRBJ2-7; 7 bases agree with TRBD2. Per germline, CDR1 SQVTM and CDR2 ANQGSEA. V shed 5 bases, J shed 2 bases, and the junction held 3 bases outside the gene matches. The CDR3 sequence is 12 residues long. The CDR3 loop reads CSVWGGTYEQYF. The CDR3 DNA reads TGCAGCGTTTGGGGGGGTACCTACGAGCAGTACTTC.

The chain combines TRBV4-1 with TRBJ2-2; 11 bases are a match to TRBD1. Trimming took 5 bases from V and 2 from J; bases not matched to a gene: 1. The germline gives CDR1 MGHRA, CDR2 YSYEKL. The CDR3 is 15 amino acids. In DNA, the CDR3 is TGCGCCAGCAGCTGGACAGGGGGCAACACCGGGGAGCTGTTTTTT. This gives the protein CASSWTGGNTGELFF.

Only a few counts were recorded for this clone. The V gene is TRBV7-9, the J gene TRBJ1-2; perhaps TRBD1 as D (5 bases). The V gene lost 6 bases and the J gene lost 7 bases, with 12 bases spanning the gap. The V gene's germline CDR1 is SEHNR and CDR2 FQNEAQ (reference sequence). This CDR3 contains 12 residues. CDR3 sequence: CASSQGGGGYTF. The CDR3 bases are TGTGCCAGCAGTCAAGGTGGGGGTGGCTACACCTTC. Combining the CDR3 with reference TRBV7-9 and TRBJ1-2 gives the whole variable domain DTGVSQNPRHKITKRGQNVTFRCDPISEHNRLYWYRQTLGQGPEFLTYFQNEAQLEKSRLLSDRFSAERPKGSFSTLEIQRTEQGDSAMYLCASSQGGGGYTFGSGTRLTVV.

The genes are TRBV12-5 and TRBJ2-5; D remains unclear. V was cut by 7 bases and J by 5 bases, with 8 bases left in between. CDR1 is LGHNT and CDR2 is FRNRAP in the germline V gene. There are 11 residues in the CDR3. The CDR3 DNA is TGTGCTAGTGCCTTTGGGGAGACCCAGTACTTC. Protein product: CASAFGETQYF.

This clone was observed a few times. V is TRBV7-8 and J is TRBJ1-2; perhaps TRBD1 as D (6 bases). The germline V gene encodes CDR1 SGHVS and CDR2 FQNEAQ. Trimming pared 3 bases from V and 2 bases from J, leaving 19 bases between. The CDR3 extends over 17 amino acids. CDR3 DNA: TGTGCCAGCAGCTTCATAGGACAGCCGGAGACGAACTATGGCTACACCTTC. It codes for CASSFIGQPETNYGYTF. Drawing the rest from reference TRBV7-8 and TRBJ1-2, the complete variable domain is GAGVSQSPRYKVAKRGQDVALRCDPISGHVSLFWYQQALGQGPEFLTYFQNEAQLDKSGLPSDRFFAERPEGSVSTLKIQRTQQEDSAVYLCASSFIGQPETNYGYTFGSGTRLTVV.

This chain uses TRBV7-2 with TRBJ2-3, with no clear D. The V and J ends lost 1 base and 2 bases respectively, with 7 bases between them. Looked up from germline, CDR1 is SGHTA and CDR2 is FQGNSA. This CDR3 is built from 14 residues. CDR3 nucleotides: TGTGCCAGCAGCTTAGGTCGGTACACAGATACGCAGTATTTT. Protein sequence: CASSLGRYTDTQYF.

The V and J genes are TRBV30 and TRBJ2-1; 13 bases map to TRBD2. The J segment lost 6 bases and the V segment lost 4 bases, leaving 9 bases of the junction unmatched. CDR1 GTSNPN and CDR2 SVGIG come from the germline V gene (reference sequence). The CDR3 runs to 16 residues. This chain's CDR3 is CAWNSGLAGLFNEQFF. CDR3 DNA: TGTGCCTGGAATTCGGGACTAGCGGGGTTATTCAATGAGCAGTTCTTC.

This chain connects TRBV30 to TRBJ2-7, with a weak D call TRBD2 (5 bases). V was shortened by 3 bases and J by 3 bases, with 21 bases between the two germline ends. Germline V CDR1 and CDR2: GTSNPN, SVGIG (reference sequence). The CDR3 has 16 amino acids. CDR3 loop: CAWSPGSFSIDYEQYF. The CDR3 coding sequence is TGTGCCTGGAGCCCGGGGAGCTTCTCCATTGACTACGAGCAGTACTTC.

This sequence joins TRBV25-1 and TRBJ2-7; D unresolved. V lost 1 base and J 3 bases, leaving 10 bases between the germline ends. The CDR3 consists of 14 residues. Germline lookup yields CDR1 MGHDK and CDR2 SYGVNS. CDR3 region: CASSEFGSFYEQYF. DNA of the CDR3: TGTGCCAGCAGTGAATTCGGGTCCTTCTACGAGCAGTACTTC.

This sequence joins TRBV25-1 and TRBJ2-6, with TRBD1 as a possible D gene (6 bases). Germline V gene data show CDR1 as MGHDK and CDR2 as SYGVNS. The CDR3 has 12 amino acids. CDR3 in amino acids: CAGGSGANVLTF. DNA for the CDR3: TGTGCAGGGGGCTCTGGGGCCAACGTCCTGACTTTC. The full variable domain, completed using reference TRBV25-1 and TRBJ2-6, is EADIYQTPRYLVIGTGKKITLECSQTMGHDKMYWYQQDPGMELHLIHYSYGVNSTEKGDLSSESTVSRIRTEHFPLTLESARPSHTSQYLCAGGSGANVLTFGAGSRLTVL.

V and J are TRBV2 and TRBJ2-3; TRBD2 agrees at 13 bases. Germline V gene data show CDR1 as SNHLY and CDR2 as FYNNEI. The CDR3 covers 17 residues. With V trimmed by 6 bases and J by 0 bases, 6 bases remained unmatched. The CDR3 spells CASRKTGLAGSTDTQYF. The CDR3 nucleotides are TGTGCCAGCAGAAAGACGGGACTAGCGGGGAGCACAGATACGCAGTATTTT.

This clone was detected many times. The chain recombines TRBV4-3 with TRBJ2-7; D unclear. CDR1 is LGHNA, CDR2 YSLEER, per germline. This CDR3 is built from 15 residues. The V gene lost 0 bases and the J gene lost 0 bases, with 9 bases spanning the gap. CDR3 in amino acids: CASSQETVNSYEQYF. CDR3 sequence (DNA): TGCGCCAGCAGCCAAGAAACAGTCAACTCCTACGAGCAGTACTTC.